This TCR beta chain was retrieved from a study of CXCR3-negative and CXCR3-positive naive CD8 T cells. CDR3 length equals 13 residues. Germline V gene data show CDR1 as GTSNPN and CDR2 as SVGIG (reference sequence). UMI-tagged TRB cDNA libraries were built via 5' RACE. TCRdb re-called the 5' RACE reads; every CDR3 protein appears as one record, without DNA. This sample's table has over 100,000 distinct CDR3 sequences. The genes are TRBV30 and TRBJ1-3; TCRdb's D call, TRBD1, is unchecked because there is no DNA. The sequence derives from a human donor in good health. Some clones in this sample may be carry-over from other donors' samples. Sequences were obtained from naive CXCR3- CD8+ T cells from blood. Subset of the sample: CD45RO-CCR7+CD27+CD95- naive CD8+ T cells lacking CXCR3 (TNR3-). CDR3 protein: CAWSRTGVNTIYF. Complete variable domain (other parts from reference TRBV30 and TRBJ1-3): SQTIHQWPATLVQPVGSPLSLECTVEGTSNPNLYWYRQAAGRGLQLLFYSVGIGQISSEVPQNLSASRPQDRQFILSSKKLLLSDSGFYLCAWSRTGVNTIYFGEGSWLTVV.